These 4 T cell receptor beta chains were all obtained from the same sample, sequenced in a study of response to subunit inactivated influenza vaccine. TCRdb reprocessed the RT-PCR reads via MiXCR and lists one record per CDR3 protein. The repertoire consists of hundreds of thousands of distinct CDR3 sequences, with 21% occurring once and the leading ten covering more than 8.5%. The sequencing used PBMCs from blood, collected less than 22 months after vaccination. The receptor source for this set is a man between 45 and 75 years old who received an inactivated influenza vaccine.

A few counts support this clonotype. The rearrangement links TRBV20-1 to TRBJ2-7, with TRBD2 identical over 9 bases. Germline V CDR1 and CDR2: DFQATT, SNEGSKA (reference sequence). The CDR3 consists of 17 residues. V lost 2 bases, J lost 4 bases, and 15 bases stayed unmatched. CDR3 sequence (DNA): TGCAGTGCTAGAAGGCTAGCGGGACACCGGCCCAATTACGAGCAGTACTTC. Translation: CSARRLAGHRPNYEQYF.

This clonotype was picked up a small number of times. This chain connects TRBV20-1 to TRBJ2-1, with D unclear. This CDR3 region has 14 residues. CDR1 DFQATT and CDR2 SNEGSKA come from the germline V gene (reference sequence). The V end lost 1 base, the J end lost 0 bases, and 7 bases lay between the germline ends. CDR3 loop: CSARGYSSYNEQFF. The CDR3 DNA reads TGCAGTGCTAGAGGGTACAGCTCCTACAATGAGCAGTTCTTC.

The chain links TRBV24-1 to TRBJ2-1; D unresolved. V lost 0 bases to trimming and J lost 5 bases, with 7 bases between them. Looked up from germline, CDR1 is KGHDR and CDR2 is SFDVKD. The CDR3 loop spans 14 amino acids. This CDR3 is CATSDLTQNNEQFF. DNA for the CDR3: TGTGCCACCAGTGATTTGACTCAGAACAATGAGCAGTTCTTC.

The rearrangement joins TRBV5-1 to TRBJ2-3; the D call may be TRBD1 or TRBD2 (5 bases each). CDR1 is SGHRS and CDR2 is YFSETQ in the germline V gene. The CDR3 is made up of 16 amino acids. V was trimmed by 4 bases and J by 0 bases, leaving 15 bases between them. CDR3 sequence (DNA): TGCGCCAGCAGCCTGGGGGTGACGGCTAGCACAGATACGCAGTATTTT. It codes for CASSLGVTASTDTQYF.